This T cell receptor (beta chain) was retrieved from a study of blood T cell repertoires in COVID-19. Study-wide background: PBMCs, B-cell-depleted T cells, or T cells provided the cDNA or gDNA that made up the material.

TCRdb keeps only in-frame clones here, not all; method: immunoSEQ multiplex PCR. Of about 160,000 clones in the sample, almost 85% were seen once. Material for sequencing was peripheral blood. This receptor was taken from a human donor with acute or convalescent COVID-19. The donor label of this sample is uncertain.

In nucleotides, the CDR3 is TGTGCCAGCAGCGTAGCGGGGGGTCCCACCGCAAGCACAGATACGCAGTATTTT. It translates to CASSVAGGPTASTDTQYF. This chain joins TRBV5-5 and TRBJ2-3, with 10 bases identical to TRBD2. Germline V gives CDR1 SGHKS, CDR2 YYEKEE (reference sequence). V lost 4 bases and J lost 0; bases outside the gene matches: 11. The CDR3 runs to 18 residues. The full variable domain, rest sourced from reference TRBV5-5 and TRBJ2-3, is DAGVTQSPTHLIKTRGQQVTLRCSPISGHKSVSWYQQVLGQGPQFIFQYYEKEERGRGNFPDRFSARQFPNYSSELNVNALLLGDSALYLCASSVAGGPTASTDTQYFGPGTRLTVL.